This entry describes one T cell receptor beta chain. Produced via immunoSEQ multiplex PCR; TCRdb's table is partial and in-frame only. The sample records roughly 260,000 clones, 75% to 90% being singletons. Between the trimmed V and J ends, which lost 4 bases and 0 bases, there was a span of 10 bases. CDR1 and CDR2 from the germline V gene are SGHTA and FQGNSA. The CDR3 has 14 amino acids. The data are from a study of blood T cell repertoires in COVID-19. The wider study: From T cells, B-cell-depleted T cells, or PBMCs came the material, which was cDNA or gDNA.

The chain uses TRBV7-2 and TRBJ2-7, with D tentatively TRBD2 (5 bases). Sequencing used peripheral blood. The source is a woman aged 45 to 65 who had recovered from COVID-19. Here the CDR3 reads CASSSGLPSYEQYF. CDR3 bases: TGTGCCAGCAGCTCAGGACTCCCCTCCTACGAGCAGTACTTC. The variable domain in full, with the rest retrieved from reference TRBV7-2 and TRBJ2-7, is GAGVSQSPSNKVTEKGKDVELRCDPISGHTALYWYRQSLGQGLEFLIYFQGNSAPDKSGLPSDRFSAERTGGSVSTLTIQRTQQEDSAVYLCASSSGLPSYEQYFGPGTRLTVT.